One and the same sample provided the 2 T cell receptor beta chains below, sequenced in a study of radiotherapy plus CTLA-4 blockade in lung cancer. The table came from immunoSEQ multiplex PCR; TCRdb's copy has only in-frame clones and leaves some out. This table has 70,000 to 90,000 clones, about 79% appearing once. The specimen was peripheral blood, collected from a patient treated with radiotherapy plus ipilimumab. The receptors stem from a human donor with non-small cell lung cancer whose response to radiotherapy plus ipilimumab could not be evaluated. Some clones in this sample may be carry-over from other donors' samples.

The chain has TRBV28 and TRBJ1-4; 9 nucleotides match TRBD1. The J segment lost 6 bases and the V segment lost 4 bases, leaving 6 bases of the junction unmatched. CDR1 MDHEN and CDR2 SYDVKM come from the germline V gene. CDR3 length equals 15 residues. The CDR3 region has the DNA TGTGCCAGCAGTTGGGGGGGACAGGGAGATGAAAAACTGTTTTTT. This sequence encodes CASSWGGQGDEKLFF.

This clone has just one count. V gene TRBV19 combines with J gene TRBJ1-1; the D gene is possibly TRBD1 (5 bases). The V gene's germline CDR1 is LNHDA and CDR2 SQIVND (reference sequence). Trimming shortened V by 3 bases and J by 5 bases, and 16 bases separated the two germline ends. The CDR3 length is 15 residues. CDR3 sequence (DNA): TGTGCCAGTAGTATTCCCCTGGGGCTGAGGACTGAAGCTTTCTTT. This codes for CASSIPLGLRTEAFF. Full variable domain (missing parts from reference TRBV19 and TRBJ1-1): DGGITQSPKYLFRKEGQNVTLSCEQNLNHDAMYWYRQDPGQGLRLIYYSQIVNDFQKGDIAEGYSVSREKKESFPLTVTSAQKNPTAFYLCASSIPLGLRTEAFFGQGTRLTVV.